This is a list of T cell receptor beta chains from one sample in a study of T-cell memory formation after mild COVID-19. MiXCR, applied by TCRdb to the 5' RACE reads, yields one record per CDR3 protein. The sample records some 350,000 distinct CDR3 sequences, 10% to 15% being singletons. Sequenced sample: PBMCs or a T cell subset sorted from them (not recorded which). These receptors came from a man between 18 and 35 years old who had mild COVID-19 (a few samples of this study predate the infection). Cell type and time point are not known. The CDR3 runs from the conserved cysteine through the conserved F or W. Fields, in order: CDR3 length, V gene, J gene, clone size, D gene, CDR3 DNA, CDR3 protein. D genes are given only for firm matches. Clone size, where shown, is once, few, many, or a class for clones that have expanded.

13	TRBV7-9	TRBJ1-6	NA	NA	TGTGCCAGCAGCTGGGACCAGAATTCACCCCTCCACTTT	CASSWDQNSPLHF
13	TRBV6-6	TRBJ1-3	NA	NA	TGTGCCAGCAGTTACCCCGGCGGAAACACCATATATTTT	CASSYPGGNTIYF
16	TRBV28	TRBJ2-7	many	NA	TGTGCCAGCAGCTCCGCCGGGACGGCACTATTCGGCGAGCAGTACTTC	CASSSAGTALFGEQYF
13	TRBV25-1	TRBJ1-1	few	NA	TGTGCCAGCAGTAAGGGGTTCGGCACTGAAGCTTTCTTT	CASSKGFGTEAFF
14	TRBV5-4	TRBJ2-2	NA	NA	TGTGCCAGCACCCCGCTCGGGAAAGCCGGGGAGCTGTTTTTT	CASTPLGKAGELFF
16	TRBV12-3/TRBV12-4	TRBJ1-5	NA	NA	TGTGCCAGCAGTTTCTCACCTGCTTATAGCAATCAGCCCCAGCATTTT	CASSFSPAYSNQPQHF
13	TRBV7-9	TRBJ1-5	NA	NA	TGTGTCAGCAGCTTAGACCCGGGGGAGCCCCAGCATTTT	CVSSLDPGEPQHF
14	TRBV28	TRBJ1-1	NA	TRBD1	TGTGCCAGCGCGACAGGGACCAGGGGCACTGAAGCTTTCTTT	CASATGTRGTEAFF
11	TRBV12-3/TRBV12-4	TRBJ1-2	NA	NA	TGTGCCAGCAGCCCAGGGGCAGGGCACACCTTC	CASSPGAGHTF
14	TRBV10-3	TRBJ2-1	once	TRBD1	TGTGCCATCAGTGAGGCCGGGACAGGGAATGAGCAGTTCTTC	CAISEAGTGNEQFF
14	TRBV4-1	TRBJ2-6	few	NA	TGCGCCAGCAGCCAAGTATCCGGGGCCAACGTCCTGACTTTC	CASSQVSGANVLTF
15	TRBV5-1	TRBJ2-3	NA	NA	TGCGCCAGCAGCGTACCATCACCGAGCACAGATACGCAGTATTTT	CASSVPSPSTDTQYF
12	TRBV7-9	TRBJ2-1	few	TRBD2	TGTGCCAGCGGGACTAGCGCCCGGGAGCAGTTCTTC	CASGTSAREQFF
14	TRBV25-1	TRBJ2-2	NA	TRBD1	TGTGCCAGCAGAAGACAGGGTCGGACCGGGGAGCTGTTTTTT	CASRRQGRTGELFF
15	TRBV20-1	TRBJ2-3	few	TRBD2	TGCAGTGCCGGGACTAGCGGGGGCCGGGGATATACGCAGTATTTT	CSAGTSGGRGYTQYF
14	TRBV20-1	TRBJ2-7	few	NA	TGCAGTGCCCGGAGTGGTGGTTCTGGGTACGAGCAGTACTTC	CSARSGGSGYEQYF
13	TRBV20-1	TRBJ1-1	NA	NA	TGCAGTGCTCCCCTTTCCTTGAACACTGAAGATTTCTTT	CSAPLSLNTEDFF
15	TRBV5-1	TRBJ1-2	NA	NA	TGCGCCAGCAGCCCTTCCCCACAGGAAAGTTATGGCTACACCTTC	CASSPSPQESYGYTF
14	TRBV24-1	TRBJ2-1	NA	NA	TGTGCCACCAGTGATTCTCGAGGATCGAATGAGCAGTTCTTC	CATSDSRGSNEQFF
14	TRBV12-3/TRBV12-4	TRBJ1-1	few	NA	TGTGCCAGCAGTTTAGCGGCCTCCGGGGCTGGGGCTTTCTTT	CASSLAASGAGAFF
16	TRBV10-3	TRBJ2-3	NA	TRBD2	TGTGCCATCAGTCGGAGGAGGACTAGCGGCACAGATACGCAGTATTTT	CAISRRRTSGTDTQYF
15	TRBV5-1	TRBJ2-1	NA	NA	TGCGCCAGCAGCTCGCCTTCGAGCGTGTTCAATGAGCAGTTCTTC	CASSSPSSVFNEQFF
14	TRBV6-5	TRBJ1-2	NA	NA	TGTGCCAGCAGTTACTCGGAGATCTCACGGGGCTACACCTTC	CASSYSEISRGYTF
11	TRBV18	TRBJ2-3	many	NA	TGTGCCAGCTCACCGTCAGATACGCAGTATTTT	CASSPSDTQYF
10	TRBV4-3	TRBJ1-1	few	NA	TGCGCCGCCCGCGTTAGGGGAGCTTTCTTT	CAARVRGAFF
15	TRBV7-8	TRBJ2-2	NA	NA	TGTGCCAGCACCGACGACAGATCGAACACCGGGGAGCTGTTTTTT	CASTDDRSNTGELFF
14	TRBV6-5	TRBJ2-2	few	NA	TGTGCCAGCAGTTACTCGAACAGGGCCGGGGAGCTGTTTTTT	CASSYSNRAGELFF
15	TRBV7-2	TRBJ2-2	NA	TRBD1	TGTGCCAGCAGCGAGGGACAGCCGAACACCGGGGAGCTGTTTTTT	CASSEGQPNTGELFF
13	TRBV5-5	TRBJ2-5	few	NA	TGTGCCAGCATGGGAGGTCTACAAGAGACCCAGTACTTC	CASMGGLQETQYF
14	TRBV6-5	TRBJ2-3	NA	NA	TGTGCCAGCAGTTACGAACAGCTCACAGATACGCAGTATTTT	CASSYEQLTDTQYF
17	TRBV7-3	TRBJ1-1	few	NA	TGTGCCAGCAGCTTAGAAACAGGTATTCCTTCGAACACTGAAGCTTTCTTT	CASSLETGIPSNTEAFF
13	TRBV20-1	TRBJ2-7	NA	TRBD1	TGCAGTGCTAGGGACAGGTTTACCTACGAGCAGTACTTC	CSARDRFTYEQYF
16	TRBV4-3	TRBJ2-2	NA	TRBD1	TGCGCCAGCAGCCGTTTAGGGGGCGGGAACACCGGGGAGCTGTTTTTT	CASSRLGGGNTGELFF
12	TRBV5-1	TRBJ2-7	few	NA	TGCGCCAGCAGCCGGGACGGCTACGAGCAGTACTTC	CASSRDGYEQYF
13	TRBV23-1	TRBJ2-1	few	NA	TGCGCCAGCAGTGGGAGGGGACAGCGGGCGCGGTTCTTC	CASSGRGQRARFF
14	TRBV7-2	TRBJ2-1	many	NA	TGTGCCAGCAGCCGAGGGGAGCTCTTGAATGAGCAGTTCTTC	CASSRGELLNEQFF
14	TRBV4-3	TRBJ2-7	few	NA	TGCGCCAGCAGCCCCTCCGGCAACTCCTACGAGCAGTACTTC	CASSPSGNSYEQYF
15	TRBV9	TRBJ1-5	few	NA	TGTGCCAGCAGCGTAGGTCCCACGTCGGGTCAGCCCCAGCATTTT	CASSVGPTSGQPQHF
14	TRBV7-6	TRBJ2-3	few	NA	TGTGCCAGCAGCTTACTACTAGTCAGAGATACGCAGTATTTT	CASSLLLVRDTQYF
18	TRBV21-1	TRBJ2-6	NA	NA	NA	CASSKARQVGSGANVLTF
15	TRBV5-1	TRBJ1-6	NA	TRBD1	TGCGCCAGCAGCCGAAGACAGGGATTGTATTCACCCCTCCACTTT	CASSRRQGLYSPLHF
11	TRBV6-5	TRBJ2-5	few	NA	TGTGCCAGCGTCAGGGGCGAGACCCAGTACTTC	CASVRGETQYF
16	TRBV19	TRBJ2-1	NA	TRBD1	TGTGCCAGTAGTCGGACCGGGACAGGAGCCTTCAATGAGCAGTTCTTC	CASSRTGTGAFNEQFF
13	TRBV24-1	TRBJ2-3	few	NA	TGTGCCACGGGCTGGGGGCAGGGAGATACGCAGTATTTT	CATGWGQGDTQYF
19	TRBV11-2	TRBJ2-3	few	TRBD2	TGTGCCAGCAGCGCGATGACTAGCGGGGGAACCTATAGCACAGATACGCAGTATTTT	CASSAMTSGGTYSTDTQYF
14	TRBV7-6	TRBJ1-6	few	TRBD1	TGTGCCAGCAGCGGGACAGGGGGCAATTCACCCCTCCACTTT	CASSGTGGNSPLHF
15	TRBV3-1	TRBJ2-5	NA	NA	TGTGCCAGCAGCCAAGGTACTACAGATCAAGAGACCCAGTACTTC	CASSQGTTDQETQYF
17	TRBV7-9	TRBJ2-1	NA	TRBD2	TGTGCCAGCAGCAACTCAGCGGGAGAGAAGGGTTACAATGAGCAGTTCTTC	CASSNSAGEKGYNEQFF